Given below is one T cell receptor (delta chain) in context. Its antigen is unidentified. The data are from a study of Vδ1+ human thymocytes. Regarding the study as a whole: In the thymus, TRG and TRD repertoires looked highly polyclonal with Gaussian CDR3 lengths. Thymic delta-chain repertoires held roughly 20% Vdelta2 sequences and few Vdelta3, despite high sort purity. Bulk data may be misread because of unexpected Vdelta2 sequences.

Extracted RNA was reverse transcribed into cDNA. CDR3 amplicons came from multiplex PCR with pooled V-gene forward and constant-region reverse primers. TCRdb reanalysed the multiplex PCR reads via CATT. In the table there are 80,000 or so delta-chain clones, about 30% of which are singletons. This CDR3 is built from 24 residues. CDR1 is TSWWSYY, CDR2 QGS, per germline. V was pared by 0 bases and J by 0 bases, with 28 bases of the junction left unmatched. The sorted cells were CD3+ Vdelta1+ Vdelta2- thymocytes from alphabeta-depleted thymus. Purity of the sorted Vdelta1+ thymocytes ranged from 98% to 99.6%.

This clonotype originated in a boy under three years old who had congenital heart surgery. Sequenced: Vdelta1+ gamma-delta thymocytes from the thymus. Subset reported: FACS-sorted CD3+ TCRalphabeta- TCRVdelta1+ TCRVdelta2- thymocytes. The chain couples TRDV1 to TRDJ1, with 7 bases matching TRDD3. In nucleotides, the CDR3 is TGTGCTCTTGGGGAACTCAGTACCCGGGACCTTCTTGTGGGGGGATCGGGGTACACCGATAAACTCATCTTT. It specifies CALGELSTRDLLVGGSGYTDKLIF.